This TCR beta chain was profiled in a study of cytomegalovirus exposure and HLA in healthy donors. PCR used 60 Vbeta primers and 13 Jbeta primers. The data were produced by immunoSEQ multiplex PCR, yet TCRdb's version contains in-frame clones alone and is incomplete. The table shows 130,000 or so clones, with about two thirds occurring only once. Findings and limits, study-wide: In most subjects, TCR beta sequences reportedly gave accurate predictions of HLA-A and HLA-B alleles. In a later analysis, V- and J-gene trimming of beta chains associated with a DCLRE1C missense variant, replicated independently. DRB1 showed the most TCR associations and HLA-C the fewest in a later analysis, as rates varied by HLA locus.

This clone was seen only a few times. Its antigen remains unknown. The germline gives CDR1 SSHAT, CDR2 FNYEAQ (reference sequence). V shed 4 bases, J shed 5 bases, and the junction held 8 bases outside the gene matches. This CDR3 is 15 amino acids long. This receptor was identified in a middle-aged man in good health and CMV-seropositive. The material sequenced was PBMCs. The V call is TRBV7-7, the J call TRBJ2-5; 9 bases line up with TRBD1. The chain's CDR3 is CASSSGTGSGETQYF. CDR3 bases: TGTGCCAGCAGCTCCGGGACAGGGAGCGGGGAGACCCAGTACTTC.